The 14 T cell receptor beta chains in this list originate from one sample, sequenced in a study of naive and memory T cell subsets (TCRdb year 2017). Library method: UMI-ligation and nested PCR. Reads for this sample came from an Illumina MiSeq. The beta constant-region primer was an equimolar mix of two oligonucleotides covering both TRBC1 and TRBC2. TCRdb took the public reads, trimmed them with fastp at Q25, ran MiXCR for clone calling and kept in-frame beta chains. Here each entry gathers all rows of one CDR3 protein and keeps the most common genes and DNA. The sample profile shows roughly 40,000 distinct CDR3 sequences; 10% to 15% of them were found once. More than 20% of the sample lies in the top ten. The sample was effector memory CD4+ T cells from blood. In light of the paper, this sample's cell subset or site label describes: effector memory, CD45RA- CD27-. The receptors here all came from a human donor in good health.

This clonotype was recorded a few times. The chain links TRBV5-6 to TRBJ2-7; 8 bases map to TRBD1. Germline loops: CDR1 SGHDT, CDR2 YYEEEE. Trimming at V came to 0 bases and at J to 3 bases, leaving 5 bases not matched to a gene. The CDR3 has 15 residues. As DNA, the CDR3 is TGTGCCAGCAGCTTGGGGACAGGGTTCAGCTACGAGCAGTACTTC. This encodes CASSLGTGFSYEQYF.

The chain uses TRBV20-1 and TRBJ2-3; 8 bases line up with TRBD1. CDR3 length: 14 amino acids. The germline V gene encodes CDR1 DFQATT and CDR2 SNEGSKA (reference sequence). The junction had 7 bases not matched to a gene; V was cut back by 3 bases and J by 5 bases. The CDR3 protein is CSARPTGAEDTQYF. The CDR3 nucleotides read TGCAGTGCTAGGCCGACAGGGGCGGAAGATACGCAGTATTTT.

This clonotype was detected only a few times. The chain uses TRBV4-2 and TRBJ2-2; D is perhaps TRBD1 (6 bases). The CDR3 spans 16 residues. The ends were cut back, 4 bases at V and 5 bases at J, with 17 bases in the middle. CDR1 LGHNA and CDR2 YNFKEQ come from the germline V gene. The CDR3 spells CASSPIQGRGTGELFF. The CDR3 DNA reads as TGTGCCAGCAGCCCAATACAGGGAAGGGGGACCGGGGAGCTGTTTTTT.

The CDR3 sequence: CASSEGLGQPQHF. The CDR3 DNA is TGTGCCAGTAGTGAGGGGTTGGGTCAGCCCCAGCATTTT. This chain links TRBV19 with TRBJ1-5; tentatively, D is TRBD1 (5 bases). Germline V gene lookup returns CDR1 LNHDA and CDR2 SQIVND (reference sequence). This CDR3 has 13 residues. The V end lost 5 bases, the J end lost 6 bases, and 11 bases lay between the germline ends.

The chain links TRBV5-4 to TRBJ2-4; D possibly corresponds to TRBD2 (7 bases). Between the trimmed V and J ends, which lost 0 bases and 0 bases, there was a span of 10 bases. The CDR3 is made up of 16 amino acids. The germline V gene encodes CDR1 SGHNT and CDR2 YYREEE (reference sequence). As DNA, the CDR3 is TGTGCCAGCAGCTTGGAGGGGGGGATAGCCAAAAACATTCAGTACTTC. Residues: CASSLEGGIAKNIQYF.

The V and J genes are TRBV7-2 and TRBJ2-2; a possible D gene is TRBD2 (6 bases). The CDR3 contains 16 residues. The germline gives CDR1 SGHTA, CDR2 FQGNSA. V lost 1 base, J lost 1 base, and 10 bases lay in between. For the CDR3, the DNA is TGTGCCAGCAGCTTAGACGGCGGGATGAACACCGGGGAGCTGTTTTTT. Its translation: CASSLDGGMNTGELFF.

This clonotype occurred many times. This sequence joins TRBV10-3 and TRBJ2-3; possibly TRBD1 for D (6 bases). The CDR3 is 17 residues long. Trimming took 4 bases from V and 0 from J, leaving 17 bases between them. From germline, CDR1 is ENHRY and CDR2 SYGVKD. The CDR3 coding sequence is TGTGCCATCAGTGGAGGGGGACCGGGGCTCAGCACAGATACGCAGTATTTT. Translating gives CAISGGGPGLSTDTQYF.

This clonotype appeared many times. This rearrangement joins TRBV29-1 to TRBJ2-5; D is uncertain. This CDR3 contains 13 residues. CDR1 is SQVTM, CDR2 ANQGSEA, per germline. V was trimmed by 3 bases and J by 1 base, leaving 9 bases between them. For the CDR3, the DNA is TGCAGCGTTGAGTTTGGCGGCCAAGAGACCCAGTACTTC. Translated, it gives CSVEFGGQETQYF.

In this sample, this clonotype turned up a few times. The CDR3 loop is CAWGTGTGNQPQHF. The CDR3 DNA follows: TGTGCCTGGGGGACCGGGACAGGCAATCAGCCCCAGCATTTT. The rearrangement joins TRBV30 to TRBJ1-5; 7 bases are shared with TRBD1. The CDR3 is made up of 14 amino acids. V gave up 5 bases and J gave up 2 bases; unmatched junction bases: 6. Germline assignment: CDR1 GTSNPN and CDR2 SVGIG (reference sequence).

The J gene is TRBJ2-1, the V gene TRBV3-1; no firm D call. CDR1 is LGHDT and CDR2 is YNNKEL in the germline V gene (reference sequence). There are 14 residues in the CDR3. Trimming took 1 base from V and 6 from J, leaving 10 bases between them. The CDR3 region has the DNA TGTGCCAGCAGCCAAGGTGGAGTCCTCAATGAGCAGTTCTTC. Translated: CASSQGGVLNEQFF.

The chain links TRBV5-1 to TRBJ2-1, with D maybe TRBD2 (6 bases). V was cut by 4 bases and J by 9 bases, with 17 bases left in between. This CDR3 region has 14 residues. Germline V CDR1 and CDR2: SGHRS, YFSETQ. The CDR3, as DNA: TGCGCCAGCAGCGAATTAAACCGGGAGATTGAGCAGTTCTTC. Encoded protein: CASSELNREIEQFF.

This chain joins TRBV20-1 and TRBJ1-1, with unresolved D. The CDR3 loop spans 14 amino acids. The ends were cut back, 2 bases at V and 4 bases at J, with 14 bases in the middle. The germline V gene encodes CDR1 DFQATT and CDR2 SNEGSKA (reference sequence). The CDR3 protein is CSARTLGRSTEAFF. CDR3 in DNA: TGCAGTGCTAGAACCCTCGGCAGGAGCACTGAAGCTTTCTTT.

This clonotype occurred many times. V and J are TRBV5-4 and TRBJ2-7; 9 nucleotides align to TRBD2. This CDR3 is 16 amino acids long. CDR1 is SGHNT and CDR2 is YYREEE in the germline V gene (reference sequence). V lost 0 bases and J lost 4; bases outside the gene matches: 8. The CDR3 region has the DNA TGTGCCAGCAGCTTGGGGTCTAGCGGGAATCGGTACGAGCAGTACTTC. It translates to CASSLGSSGNRYEQYF.

This clonotype was recorded at least ten times. This chain joins TRBV10-3 and TRBJ2-3; a possible D gene is TRBD2 (5 bases). Germline CDR1 ENHRY, CDR2 SYGVKD. The CDR3 contains 13 residues. V shed 8 bases and J shed 0 bases, with 9 bases lying between them. The CDR3 region has the DNA TGTGCCATCGTGGGCGGGAGCACAGATACGCAGTATTTT. The encoded protein is CAIVGGSTDTQYF.